One sample yielded the 27 T cell receptor beta chains listed below, sequenced in a study of CD8 T cells in Susac syndrome. A quantity of about 0.45 to 1 ug RNA underwent reverse transcription using random hexamers. Via MiXCR, TCRdb re-called the immunoSEQ multiplex PCR reads, giving one row per CDR3 protein. Of fewer than 80,000 distinct CDR3 sequences in the sample, just under 95% were seen once. Sequences were obtained from CD8+ T cells from PBMCs. All receptors come from a human donor with multiple sclerosis.

The chain carries TRBV28 and TRBJ2-4; 8 bases map to TRBD2. There are 17 residues in the CDR3. The germline CDR1 and CDR2 sequences are MDHEN and SYDVKM. Trimming at V came to 5 bases and at J to 1 base, leaving 10 bases not matched to a gene. CDR3 DNA: TGTGCCAGCAGTCCTGCGGGGGGTTATAAGGCCAAAAACATTCAGTACTTC. Translation gives CASSPAGGYKAKNIQYF.

The CDR3 DNA reads TGTGCCAGCAGCGTAGGACACAGGGGTGGCTATGGCTACACCTTC. This encodes CASSVGHRGGYGYTF. V usage is TRBV9 and J usage is TRBJ1-2; 7 bases agree with TRBD1. The junction had 6 bases not matched to a gene; V was cut back by 0 bases and J by 4 bases. From germline, CDR1 is SGDLS and CDR2 YYNGEE. CDR3 length: 15 residues.

The chain uses TRBV7-6 and TRBJ2-7; 10 nucleotides line up with TRBD1. Germline V gives CDR1 SGHVS, CDR2 FNYEAQ. This CDR3 has 14 residues. The ends lost 4 bases at V and 5 bases at J; junction bases unmatched: 5. As DNA, the CDR3 is TGTGCCAGCAGCTCCCGACAGGGGGCCAACGAGCAGTACTTC. It yields the protein CASSSRQGANEQYF. Together with reference TRBV7-6 and TRBJ2-7, the CDR3 gives the full variable domain: GAGVSQSPRYKVTKRGQDVALRCDPISGHVSLYWYRQALGQGPEFLTYFNYEAQQDKSGLPNDRFSAERPEGSISTLTIQRTEQRDSAMYRCASSSRQGANEQYFGPGTRLTVT.

The chain couples TRBV5-1 to TRBJ2-7; D is perhaps TRBD1 (5 bases). This CDR3 has 15 residues. Trimming removed 0 bases from V and 2 bases from J, with 12 bases in between. Germline V gives CDR1 SGHRS, CDR2 YFSETQ. The CDR3 loop is CASSLEPGLTYEQYF. CDR3 DNA: TGCGCCAGCAGCTTGGAGCCAGGGCTTACCTACGAGCAGTACTTC.

The rearrangement uses TRBV27 and TRBJ2-1, with TRBD1 matching over 9 bases. The CDR3 is 18 residues long. Germline assignment: CDR1 MNHEY and CDR2 SMNVEV (reference sequence). V lost 4 bases to trimming and J lost 2 bases; unmatched junction nucleotides: 12. The CDR3 bases are TGTGCCAGCAGTTACGTACCGCCAACAGGGGGCACCTACAATGAGCAGTTCTTC. Protein: CASSYVPPTGGTYNEQFF.

This clonotype has just one count. This chain uses TRBV25-1 with TRBJ1-1, with a possible D match to TRBD1 (5 bases). Between the trimmed V and J ends, which lost 1 base and 3 bases, there was a span of 12 bases. The germline CDR1 and CDR2 sequences are MGHDK and SYGVNS. The CDR3 has 15 amino acids. The CDR3 bases are TGTGCCAGCAGTGAATCCTACGGGACTTACACTGAAGCTTTCTTT. Translation gives CASSESYGTYTEAFF.

The chain employs TRBV2 and TRBJ1-2, with TRBD1 as a possible D gene (5 bases). The germline V gene has CDR1 SNHLY and CDR2 FYNNEI. The CDR3 contains 14 residues. Trimming removed 3 bases at V and 3 bases at J, with 11 bases between. The CDR3 nucleotides read TGTGCCAGCAGTGATCGGCAGGGTGACTATGGCTACACCTTC. Translation: CASSDRQGDYGYTF.

The chain combines TRBV3-1 with TRBJ2-1, with TRBD2 as a possible D gene (5 bases). CDR1 is LGHDT and CDR2 is YNNKEL in the germline V gene (reference sequence). Deletions cut 4 bases from V and 1 base from J, with 11 bases between. The CDR3 loop spans 15 amino acids. CDR3 loop: CASSPPGRSYNEQFF. Written as DNA, the CDR3 is TGTGCCAGCAGCCCGCCGGGGAGATCCTACAATGAGCAGTTCTTC.

The rearrangement links TRBV6-5 to TRBJ2-1; D is perhaps TRBD1 (6 bases). Trimming took 10 bases from V and 10 from J, leaving 17 bases between them. Per the germline V gene, CDR1 is MNHEY and CDR2 is SVGAGI. The CDR3 is 12 amino acids. CDR3 in amino acids: CATTATGTEQFF. In DNA, the CDR3 is TGTGCCACCACCGCCACCGGGACAGAGCAGTTCTTC.

The V and J genes are TRBV13 and TRBJ1-1; D not certain. Germline assignment: CDR1 PRHDT and CDR2 FYEKMQ (reference sequence). The CDR3 has 14 residues. With 0 bases removed from V and 1 base from J, the gap between germline ends came to 6 bases. The CDR3 DNA sequence: TGTGCCAGCAGCTTAGGGCCGGGGAACACTGAAGCTTTCTTT. This codes for CASSLGPGNTEAFF.

The genes are TRBV20-1 and TRBJ1-5, with D perhaps matching TRBD1 (6 bases). In germline, CDR1 is DFQATT, CDR2 SNEGSKA (reference sequence). The CDR3 is made up of 16 amino acids. V was trimmed by 7 bases and J by 0 bases, leaving 19 bases between them. The CDR3 is CSVHDPGQPSNQPQHF. The DNA of the CDR3 is TGCAGTGTTCACGATCCGGGACAACCTAGCAATCAGCCCCAGCATTTT.

The genes are TRBV7-9 and TRBJ2-1, with TRBD1 identical over 7 bases. Trimming cost V 3 bases and J 7 bases; bases outside gene matches: 6. Germline V CDR1 and CDR2: SEHNR, FQNEAQ (reference sequence). This CDR3 region has 14 residues. The CDR3 is CASSFETGLNEQFF. CDR3 coding DNA: TGTGCCAGCAGCTTTGAGACAGGGCTGAATGAGCAGTTCTTC.

This clonotype was seen once. The genes are TRBV6-5 and TRBJ2-7; a weak D match, TRBD2 (6 bases). Germline loops: CDR1 MNHEY, CDR2 SVGAGI. This CDR3 is built from 14 residues. Trimming cost V 3 bases and J 0 bases, with 9 bases left between them. The CDR3 here is CASSYHGSSYEQYF. The CDR3 DNA follows: TGTGCCAGCAGTTATCACGGGAGCTCCTACGAGCAGTACTTC.

The chain carries TRBV28 and TRBJ2-7; D uncertain. The CDR3 extends over 13 amino acids. V lost 3 bases, J lost 2 bases, and 8 bases lay in between. CDR1 MDHEN and CDR2 SYDVKM come from the germline V gene. The CDR3, as DNA: TGTGCCAGCAGTTTGGGTGCCCCCTACGAGCAGTACTTC. This translates into CASSLGAPYEQYF.

In this sample, this clonotype turned up a few times. The chain joins TRBV12-3 or TRBV12-4 to TRBJ2-7, with D perhaps assigned TRBD1 or TRBD2 (5 bases each). Between the trimmed V and J ends, which lost 3 bases and 3 bases, there was a span of 6 bases. The CDR3 contains 12 residues. The CDR3, as DNA: TGTGCCAGCAGTTTTGGGGGCTACGAGCAGTACTTC. This codes for CASSFGGYEQYF.

The rearrangement links TRBV4-1 to TRBJ2-1; D might be TRBD1 (5 bases). The CDR3 length is 16 residues. V lost 1 base and J lost 1, with 11 bases in between. Germline CDR1 is MGHRA and CDR2 is YSYEKL. The CDR3 region is CASSQVPGISYNEQFF. The CDR3 region has the DNA TGCGCCAGCAGCCAAGTTCCAGGGATATCCTACAATGAGCAGTTCTTC.

The chain uses TRBV23-1 and TRBJ2-7; 10 bases are a match to TRBD1. TRBV23-1 counts as an open reading frame of uncertain function. V lost 7 bases and J lost 2; bases outside the gene matches: 5. CDR3 length: 14 amino acids. CDR3 DNA: TGCGCCAGCACCCGGGACAGGGGACCCTACGAGCAGTACTTC. Translation gives CASTRDRGPYEQYF.

This chain links TRBV27 with TRBJ2-1; D unclear. Per germline, CDR1 MNHEY and CDR2 SMNVEV (reference sequence). The CDR3 runs 12 residues. V lost 8 bases, J lost 7 bases, and 12 bases lay in between. DNA for the CDR3: TGTGCCAGCGGACCGCGTGGTAATGAGCAGTTCTTC. Protein sequence: CASGPRGNEQFF.

V gene TRBV30 combines with J gene TRBJ2-7; TRBD1 is a possible D gene (5 bases). CDR1 is GTSNPN and CDR2 is SVGIG in the germline V gene (reference sequence). This CDR3 spans 13 amino acids. V dropped 0 bases and J dropped 3 bases, with 9 bases sitting between them. CDR3 region: CAWSVGVGYEQYF. As DNA, the CDR3 is TGTGCCTGGAGTGTAGGGGTCGGCTACGAGCAGTACTTC.

This clonotype was recorded once. This sequence joins TRBV29-1 and TRBJ2-6; D remains ambiguous. Trimming stripped 1 base from V and 0 bases from J, with 7 bases between. Germline V gene lookup returns CDR1 SQVTM and CDR2 ANQGSEA. CDR3 length: 15 amino acids. The CDR3 region is CSVEGLHSGANVLTF. CDR3 bases: TGCAGCGTTGAAGGGCTCCACTCTGGGGCCAACGTCCTGACTTTC.

V and J are TRBV4-1 and TRBJ1-1, with D unclear. The CDR3 runs to 14 residues. The germline gives CDR1 MGHRA, CDR2 YSYEKL. With 1 base removed from V and 0 bases from J, the gap between germline ends came to 6 bases. DNA for the CDR3: TGCGCCAGCAGCCAAGTTCTGATGAACACTGAAGCTTTCTTT. It codes for CASSQVLMNTEAFF.

V and J are TRBV27 and TRBJ2-1, with 9 positions matching TRBD2. Germline trimming cut 3 bases from V and 4 bases from J; bases unmatched to any gene: 4. The length of the CDR3 is 15 residues. The germline CDR1 and CDR2 sequences are MNHEY and SMNVEV (reference sequence). Written as DNA, the CDR3 is TGTGCCAGCAGTTTCGCTAGCGGGGCGTACAATGAGCAGTTCTTC. It is translated as CASSFASGAYNEQFF.

In its sample, this clonotype was seen once. The chain joins TRBV6-5 to TRBJ2-7; tentative D call: TRBD2 (7 bases). The CDR3 loop spans 14 amino acids. Deletions cut 10 bases from V and 1 base from J, with 17 bases between. The germline V gene has CDR1 MNHEY and CDR2 SVGAGI. CDR3 nucleotides: TGTGCCACCTCGCCGGAGGGGGGGTCCTACGAGCAGTACTTC. Its translation is CATSPEGGSYEQYF.

The chain uses TRBV7-2 and TRBJ2-3; D ambiguous. The germline V gene encodes CDR1 SGHTA and CDR2 FQGNSA. Trimming stripped 1 base from V and 2 bases from J, with 4 bases between. The CDR3 is 13 amino acids. CDR3 coding DNA: TGTGCCAGCAGCTTAGGGTACACAGATACGCAGTATTTT. It translates to CASSLGYTDTQYF.

The V call is TRBV29-1, the J call TRBJ2-3; 11 bases match TRBD1. This CDR3 has 15 residues. Per germline, CDR1 SQVTM and CDR2 ANQGSEA. With V trimmed by 3 bases and J by 3 bases, 5 bases remained unmatched. Here the CDR3 reads CSVDRTGGPTDTQYF. The CDR3 DNA reads as TGCAGCGTTGACCGGACAGGGGGCCCTACAGATACGCAGTATTTT.

CDR3 nucleotides: TGTGCCAGCAGCACCCGGGACAGCTTGAACACTGAAGCTTTCTTT. Residues: CASSTRDSLNTEAFF. V gene TRBV9 combines with J gene TRBJ1-1; 7 nucleotides align to TRBD1. The junction had 6 bases not matched to a gene; V was cut back by 4 bases and J by 0 bases. This CDR3 has 15 amino acids. Germline V gene sequence: CDR1 SGDLS, CDR2 YYNGEE. The entire variable domain, with the rest obtained from reference TRBV9 and TRBJ1-1, is as follows: DSGVTQTPKHLITATGQRVTLRCSPRSGDLSVYWYQQSLDQGLQFLIQYYNGEERAKGNILERFSAQQFPDLHSELNLSSLELGDSALYFCASSTRDSLNTEAFFGQGTRLTVV.

The genes are TRBV10-2 and TRBJ2-1; TRBD2 matches at 14 bases. Germline V gene sequence: CDR1 WSHSY, CDR2 SAAADI. J gave up 8 bases and V 7 bases, and 4 bases lay outside the gene matches. The CDR3 is 14 amino acids. CDR3 in amino acids: CASTGTSGGYEQFF. For the CDR3, the DNA is TGCGCCAGCACCGGGACTAGCGGGGGATATGAGCAGTTCTTC.